A single sample gave rise to the 14 T cell receptor beta chains below, sequenced in a study of low-dose radiotherapy and immunotherapy resistance in tumors. With TRAV- and TRBV-specific primers, first-strand cDNA was made, covering the alpha and beta chains. With a V-primer adapter and a constant-region primer, TCRs were amplified for approximately 19 PCR cycles. TCRdb reprocessed the reads with MiXCR, giving one entry per CDR3 protein. This table holds approximately 100,000 distinct CDR3 sequences, under 25% found once. The time point is: after trial treatment. Sample treatment: LDRT plus nivolumab, ipilimumab, low-dose cyclophosphamide and aspirin (RACIN trial). Material: PBMCs, obtained after low-dose radiotherapy plus immunotherapy. These receptor sequences come from a male donor with prostate cancer.

The chain combines TRBV6-2 or TRBV6-3 with TRBJ2-7; D remains unclear. The CDR3 runs 12 residues. The V gene lost 9 bases and the J gene lost 1 base, with 10 bases spanning the gap. The germline CDR1 and CDR2 sequences are MNHEY and SVGEGT. The CDR3 is CASWTDSYEQYF. In nucleotides, the CDR3 is TGTGCCAGTTGGACGGATTCCTACGAGCAGTACTTC.

This clonotype was picked up many times. The V call is TRBV7-2, the J call TRBJ2-3, with D possibly matching TRBD2 (6 bases). The CDR3 loop spans 14 amino acids. Per germline, CDR1 SGHTA and CDR2 FQGNSA. Trimming shortened V by 7 bases and J by 5 bases, and 16 bases separated the two germline ends. The DNA of the CDR3 is TGTGCCAGCATCAGGGTCGCTAGCGAAGATACGCAGTATTTT. Residues: CASIRVASEDTQYF. The whole variable domain, remainder taken from reference TRBV7-2 and TRBJ2-3, is GAGVSQSPSNKVTEKGKDVELRCDPISGHTALYWYRQSLGQGLEFLIYFQGNSAPDKSGLPSDRFSAERTGGSVSTLTIQRTQQEDSAVYLCASIRVASEDTQYFGPGTRLTVL.

Regarding this clonotype: Only one base separates this from a far larger clonotype, so it likely reflects a read error. The genes are TRBV6-5 and TRBJ2-7; a weak D match, TRBD2 (7 bases). The germline V and J ends were trimmed by 8 bases and 7 bases, with 18 bases remaining between them. CDR3 length: 13 amino acids. CDR1 and CDR2 (germline): MNHEY, SVGAGI. The CDR3 DNA follows: TGTGCCAGCCGGGCGGGGGCCGGGGATGAGCAGTACTTC. Translation gives CASRAGAGDEQYF.

In its sample, this clonotype was seen many times. CDR3 DNA: TGTGCCAGCTCCTCCGGTGGGGGTCTGGTAGGGGAGCTGTTTTTT. This gives the protein CASSSGGGLVGELFF. V is TRBV2 and J is TRBJ2-2, with D possibly called TRBD1 or TRBD2 (5 bases each). The V end was cut by 8 bases, the J end by 8 bases, with 21 bases between. Germline V gene lookup returns CDR1 SNHLY and CDR2 FYNNEI. This CDR3 is built from 15 residues.

This clonotype was recorded many times. The rearrangement joins TRBV18 to TRBJ1-5; no firm D call. V was pared by 3 bases and J by 5 bases, with 8 bases between. The CDR3 sequence is 13 residues long. Germline V gene data show CDR1 as KGHSH and CDR2 as LQKENI. The CDR3 protein is CASSPSRYQPQHF. The CDR3 coding sequence is TGTGCCAGCTCACCGAGTCGGTATCAGCCCCAGCATTTT.

Many counts were recorded for this clonotype. This chain uses TRBV5-1 with TRBJ2-1; 7 nucleotides line up with TRBD2. Germline-derived CDR1 and CDR2 are SGHRS and YFSETQ. The CDR3 is made up of 16 amino acids. Trimming removed 4 bases from V and 3 bases from J; junction bases left unmatched: 10. CDR3 residues: CASSGSGAFLYNEQFF. CDR3 in DNA: TGCGCCAGCAGCGGAAGCGGGGCCTTCCTCTACAATGAGCAGTTCTTC.

The V and J genes are TRBV6-8 and TRBJ2-3; 8 nucleotides line up with TRBD2. Germline CDR1 MNHGY, CDR2 SAAAGT. CDR3 length: 15 residues. V was pared by 8 bases and J by 0 bases, with 7 bases of the junction left unmatched. The chain's CDR3 is CASRRASGSTDTQYF. The CDR3 coding sequence is TGTGCCAGCCGCCGAGCTAGCGGGAGCACAGATACGCAGTATTTT.

This chain uses TRBV28 with TRBJ1-1; D perhaps matches TRBD1 (6 bases). CDR3 size: 14 residues. Per the germline V gene, CDR1 is MDHEN and CDR2 is SYDVKM. Trimming cost V 6 bases and J 2 bases, with 13 bases left between them. Here the CDR3 DNA reads TGTGCCAGCAGGCTGACAGGCGTTAACACTGAAGCTTTCTTT. Its protein is CASRLTGVNTEAFF.

This clonotype was seen repeatedly, ten times or more. The genes are TRBV10-3 and TRBJ2-5, with D tentatively TRBD1 (5 bases). Trimming left V 10 bases short and J 4 bases short, with 22 bases between. Germline V gives CDR1 ENHRY, CDR2 SYGVKD. This CDR3 has 15 residues. This chain's CDR3 is CATSSPAQGRETQYF. The CDR3 DNA follows: TGTGCCACCTCTTCGCCCGCGCAGGGCCGAGAGACCCAGTACTTC.

Ten or more counts support this clonotype. CDR3 bases: TGTGCCAGCAGTGACCGGACAGGCATGTATGGCTACACCTTC. It yields the protein CASSDRTGMYGYTF. The V and J genes are TRBV2 and TRBJ1-2; 7 nucleotides agree with TRBD1. J was trimmed by 5 bases and V by 3 bases; bases with no gene match: 6. The V gene's germline CDR1 is SNHLY and CDR2 FYNNEI. The CDR3 runs 14 residues.

This clonotype has ten or more counts. DNA for the CDR3: TGTGCCAGCAGCCAAGTCTCCAGGGGCCAAGCTAACTATGGCTACACCTTC. Protein sequence: CASSQVSRGQANYGYTF. V usage is TRBV4-2 and J usage is TRBJ1-2; tentative D call: TRBD1 (6 bases). The CDR3 runs to 17 residues. Looked up from germline, CDR1 is LGHNA and CDR2 is YNFKEQ. V was pared by 1 base and J by 0 bases, with 15 bases between.

This clonotype occurred many times. This sequence joins TRBV19 and TRBJ2-2, with D perhaps TRBD1 (6 bases). V was shortened by 3 bases and J by 3 bases, with 11 bases between the two germline ends. CDR3 size: 15 residues. CDR1 LNHDA and CDR2 SQIVND come from the germline V gene (reference sequence). The CDR3 DNA reads as TGTGCCAGTAGTATTCAGGGGAGCGACACCGGGGAGCTGTTTTTT. Translation gives CASSIQGSDTGELFF.

V usage is TRBV12-3 or TRBV12-4 and J usage is TRBJ1-2; D not resolved. The CDR3 spans 12 residues. The ends were cut back, 10 bases at V and 4 bases at J, with 13 bases in the middle. CDR3 residues: CATQRTGYGYTF. In DNA, the CDR3 is TGTGCCACCCAGAGAACGGGCTATGGCTACACCTTC.

V is TRBV2 and J is TRBJ2-1; D gene ambiguous. V lost 11 bases to trimming and J lost 6 bases, with 11 bases between them. Germline CDR1 reads SNHLY; CDR2 reads FYNNEI. This CDR3 contains 11 residues. The CDR3 loop reads CAGFAFNEQFF. The CDR3 DNA reads TGTGCCGGTTTCGCGTTCAATGAGCAGTTCTTC.